Listed here are 30 T cell receptor beta chains from one sample, sequenced in a study of cytomegalovirus exposure and HLA in healthy donors. With 60 Vbeta and 13 Jbeta primers, the PCR was carried out. Here immunoSEQ multiplex PCR was the method, and the copy in TCRdb shows in-frame clones only, minus some. In the table there are 110,000 to 150,000 clones, roughly 70% of which are singletons. Sequenced input: PBMCs. These receptors originate from a man in his 60s in good health and CMV-seronegative.

In its sample, this clone was seen once. The chain carries TRBV5-8 and TRBJ2-2; 9 nucleotides agree with TRBD1. The V gene's germline CDR1 is SGHTS and CDR2 YDEGEE. The CDR3 runs to 17 residues. V trimming: 10 bases; J trimming: 6 bases; junction bases outside the gene matches: 19. The CDR3 loop is CARGPGTGFLRAGELFF. CDR3 nucleotides: TGTGCCCGCGGTCCCGGGACAGGGTTCCTCAGGGCCGGGGAGCTGTTTTTT.

This chain joins TRBV5-1 and TRBJ1-1, with TRBD1 as a possible D gene (6 bases). There are 15 residues in the CDR3. V was shortened by 0 bases and J by 4 bases, with 13 bases between the two germline ends. Germline CDR1 reads SGHRS; CDR2 reads YFSETQ. The CDR3 DNA follows: TGCGCCAGCAGCTTGGGTACAGGGTTTTTCACTGAAGCTTTCTTT. As protein: CASSLGTGFFTEAFF. The full variable domain, completed using reference TRBV5-1 and TRBJ1-1, is KAGVTQTPRYLIKTRGQQVTLSCSPISGHRSVSWYQQTPGQGLQFLFEYFSETQRNKGNFPGRFSGRQFSNSRSEMNVSTLELGDSALYLCASSLGTGFFTEAFFGQGTRLTVV.

This clone has only one observation. The chain employs TRBV6-1 and TRBJ1-6, with TRBD1 matching 9 bases. The trim removed 4 bases at V and 10 bases at J, leaving 11 bases unmatched. The length of the CDR3 is 16 residues. CDR1 is MNHNS and CDR2 is SASEGT in the germline V gene. The CDR3: CASSVSPGQGKSPLHF. In nucleotides, the CDR3 is TGTGCCAGCAGTGTATCTCCGGGACAGGGTAAATCACCCCTCCACTTT.

In DNA form, the CDR3 reads TGTGCCAGCAGCCTTGACAGGGGGAAGACCGGGGAGCTGTTTTTT. It translates to CASSLDRGKTGELFF. The chain links TRBV25-1 to TRBJ2-2; 9 bases fit TRBD1. The CDR3 loop spans 15 amino acids. Germline assignment: CDR1 MGHDK and CDR2 SYGVNS. Trimming cost V 6 bases and J 5 bases; bases outside gene matches: 7.

This rearrangement joins TRBV7-7 to TRBJ2-3; the D gene is possibly TRBD2 (5 bases). CDR1 is SSHAT, CDR2 FNYEAQ, per germline (reference sequence). This CDR3 comprises 13 residues. The V end lost 5 bases, the J end lost 2 bases, and 8 bases lay between the germline ends. The CDR3 nucleotides are TGTGCCAGCAGCCGGGGAGTCACAGATACGCAGTATTTT. Residues: CASSRGVTDTQYF.

The chain recombines TRBV5-4 with TRBJ2-4, with 7 bases matching TRBD1. Germline V CDR1 and CDR2: SGHNT, YYREEE (reference sequence). The J segment lost 1 base and the V segment lost 0 bases, leaving 7 bases of the junction unmatched. The length of the CDR3 is 17 residues. This CDR3 is CASSLASTGPAKNIQYF. The CDR3 region has the DNA TGTGCCAGCAGCTTGGCGTCGACAGGGCCGGCCAAAAACATTCAGTACTTC.

The V call is TRBV7-9, the J call TRBJ1-4; maybe TRBD1 (6 bases). The germline V and J ends were trimmed by 5 bases and 0 bases, with 13 bases remaining between them. Germline V gives CDR1 SEHNR, CDR2 FQNEAQ (reference sequence). The CDR3 length is 16 residues. The CDR3 sequence: CASSTNRDPTNEKLFF. CDR3 bases: TGTGCCAGCAGCACCAACAGGGACCCAACTAATGAAAAACTGTTTTTT.

V gene TRBV5-1 combines with J gene TRBJ2-5; 11 bases align to TRBD1. The CDR3 totals 15 residues. V shed 4 bases and J 4 bases; nucleotides not matched to a gene: 6. Germline lookup yields CDR1 SGHRS and CDR2 YFSETQ. The DNA of the CDR3 is TGCGCCAGCAGCATCGGACAGGGGGCGGGAGAGACCCAGTACTTC. This encodes CASSIGQGAGETQYF.

V usage is TRBV29-1 and J usage is TRBJ2-2; 9 bases line up with TRBD2. Losses at the gene ends were 3 bases for V and 4 bases for J; bases not matched to a gene: 3. From germline, CDR1 is SQVTM and CDR2 ANQGSEA. This CDR3 has 14 amino acids. DNA for the CDR3: TGCAGCGTTGAGGCGGGAGGGGGCACCGGGGAGCTGTTTTTT. Amino acids: CSVEAGGGTGELFF.

This clone was picked up a small number of times. V is TRBV9 and J is TRBJ2-2; 7 bases line up with TRBD2. Trimming removed 4 bases from V and 5 bases from J; junction bases left unmatched: 8. The CDR3 is 15 amino acids. Germline V gives CDR1 SGDLS, CDR2 YYNGEE. CDR3: CASSSAGAVTGELFF. In DNA, the CDR3 is TGTGCCAGCAGCTCGGCGGGAGCGGTAACCGGGGAGCTGTTTTTT.

J is TRBJ2-1 and V is TRBV29-1, with TRBD2 identical over 7 bases. The CDR3 spans 14 residues. J was trimmed by 0 bases and V by 4 bases; bases with no gene match: 3. Per germline, CDR1 SQVTM and CDR2 ANQGSEA. Here the CDR3 reads CSVVGGGSYNEQFF. CDR3 bases: TGCAGCGTTGTTGGCGGGGGCTCCTACAATGAGCAGTTCTTC.

This chain uses TRBV7-3 with TRBJ2-3, with TRBD2 matching over 14 bases. The CDR3 is made up of 18 amino acids. V shed 5 bases, J shed 3 bases, and the junction held 10 bases outside the gene matches. Germline CDR1 reads SGHTA; CDR2 reads FQGTGA. DNA of the CDR3: TGTGCCAGCAGCCGAGCAGGGACTAGCGGGAGTACGACAGATACGCAGTATTTT. Its protein is CASSRAGTSGSTTDTQYF.

The chain is built from TRBV7-9 and TRBJ1-2, with a weak D call TRBD1 (5 bases). This CDR3 contains 15 residues. V lost 5 bases, J lost 8 bases, and 21 bases lay in between. Germline CDR1 is SEHNR and CDR2 is FQNEAQ (reference sequence). The CDR3: CASSGPYGREGGYTF. CDR3 nucleotides: TGTGCCAGCAGCGGCCCCTATGGCAGGGAAGGAGGCTACACCTTC.

The chain joins TRBV6-5 to TRBJ1-3, with TRBD1 matching 7 bases. The CDR3 has 14 residues. Losses at the gene ends were 6 bases for V and 3 bases for J; bases not matched to a gene: 5. Looked up from germline, CDR1 is MNHEY and CDR2 is SVGAGI. Here the CDR3 DNA reads TGTGCCAGCAGACCCTCAGGGGGTGGAAACACCATATATTTT. Its translation is CASRPSGGGNTIYF.

This clone has only a few counts. The chain joins TRBV19 to TRBJ2-1; 10 bases agree with TRBD2. The CDR3 contains 17 residues. Germline V gene data show CDR1 as LNHDA and CDR2 as SQIVND (reference sequence). The junction had 8 bases not matched to a gene; V was cut back by 2 bases and J by 4 bases. CDR3 DNA sequence: TGTGCCAGTAGTATACGCGGGTCTAGCGGGAGTTACAATGAGCAGTTCTTC. Translation: CASSIRGSSGSYNEQFF.

The chain employs TRBV6-4 and TRBJ2-2; possibly TRBD1 or TRBD2 for D (7 bases each). CDR1 MRHNA and CDR2 SNTAGT come from the germline V gene. The ends were cut back, 10 bases at V and 7 bases at J, with 16 bases in the middle. The CDR3 runs to 13 residues. The CDR3 region has the DNA TGTGCCACCAGGGGGGGACAGATCGGGGAGCTGTTTTTT. This codes for CATRGGQIGELFF.

The rearrangement joins TRBV6-5 to TRBJ1-4, with TRBD1 as a possible D gene (5 bases). The V end lost 0 bases, the J end lost 0 bases, and 5 bases lay between the germline ends. The V gene's germline CDR1 is MNHEY and CDR2 SVGAGI. There are 15 residues in the CDR3. CDR3 protein: CASSYSGATNEKLFF. As DNA, the CDR3 is TGTGCCAGCAGTTACTCAGGGGCAACTAATGAAAAACTGTTTTTT.

Comment on this clone: Within the sample, other DNA sequences also encode this same CDR3. The chain carries TRBV5-4 and TRBJ2-3, with D possibly matching TRBD2 (5 bases). The CDR3 is 14 residues long. The ends were cut back, 0 bases at V and 5 bases at J, with 10 bases in the middle. CDR1 and CDR2 (germline): SGHNT, YYREEE (reference sequence). Written as DNA, the CDR3 is TGTGCCAGCAGCTTGGGTCTAGCTGGAGATACGCAGTATTTT. Its protein is CASSLGLAGDTQYF. The full variable domain, in which reference TRBV5-4 and TRBJ2-3 provide the parts outside the CDR3, is ETGVTQSPTHLIKTRGQQVTLRCSSQSGHNTVSWYQQALGQGPQFIFQYYREEENGRGNFPPRFSGLQFPNYSSELNVNALELDDSALYLCASSLGLAGDTQYFGPGTRLTVL.

There are a few counts of this clone. The V call is TRBV9, the J call TRBJ1-6; 7 positions agree with TRBD1. The CDR3 spans 14 residues. Germline V gene sequence: CDR1 SGDLS, CDR2 YYNGEE. The V gene end was trimmed by 0 bases and the J gene end by 14 bases; junction bases not matched to a gene: 8. The CDR3 loop is CASSVGGDRASLHF. The CDR3 DNA is TGTGCCAGCAGCGTAGGTGGAGACAGGGCGTCCCTCCACTTT.

This clone was picked up a small number of times. The chain couples TRBV4-3 to TRBJ1-1; 8 bases match TRBD1. V lost 1 base to trimming and J lost 8 bases; unmatched junction nucleotides: 6. Germline V gene data show CDR1 as LGHNA and CDR2 as YSLEER. The CDR3 length is 14 residues. CDR3 sequence (DNA): TGCGCCAGCAGCCAAGCCGGGACAGGCGAGGAAGCTTTCTTT. Protein: CASSQAGTGEEAFF.

The chain has TRBV5-1 and TRBJ2-1; TRBD1 might be the D (5 bases). This CDR3 is 13 amino acids long. Germline loops: CDR1 SGHRS, CDR2 YFSETQ. V shed 0 bases and J shed 6 bases, with 7 bases lying between them. CDR3 nucleotide sequence: TGCGCCAGCAGCTTGGAGACAGCCAATGAGCAGTTCTTC. Translation: CASSLETANEQFF.

V gene TRBV6-6 combines with J gene TRBJ2-3; D possibly corresponds to TRBD1 (5 bases). The CDR3 has 15 residues. V lost 7 bases and J lost 2, with 16 bases in between. Germline CDR1 MNHNY, CDR2 SVGAGI (reference sequence). CDR3: CASTVTGSLTDTQYF. The CDR3 DNA follows: TGTGCCAGCACCGTTACAGGTTCACTCACAGATACGCAGTATTTT.

Here the CDR3 reads CASSVLVSGTDTQYF. The CDR3 DNA is TGTGCCAGCAGCGTACTAGTAAGTGGGACAGATACGCAGTATTTT. The V gene is TRBV9, the J gene TRBJ2-3; D remains unclear. The V end was cut by 1 base, the J end by 3 bases, with 12 bases between. The CDR3 sequence is 15 residues long. CDR1 is SGDLS and CDR2 is YYNGEE in the germline V gene.

This clone has just one count. The chain is built from TRBV30 and TRBJ1-1, with TRBD1 matching 8 bases. J lost 0 bases, V lost 2 bases, and 11 bases had no gene match. The V gene's germline CDR1 is GTSNPN and CDR2 SVGIG (reference sequence). CDR3 length equals 17 residues. The CDR3 sequence: CAWSTGGVGGVNTEAFF. The CDR3 DNA reads as TGTGCCTGGAGTACAGGGGGAGTGGGTGGGGTGAACACTGAAGCTTTCTTT.

CDR3 sequence (DNA): TGTGCCACCGGACGGACTACAAACGAGCAGTACTTC. Its protein product is CATGRTTNEQYF. J is TRBJ2-7 and V is TRBV10-3, with D tentatively TRBD2 (6 bases). There are 12 residues in the CDR3. V was clipped by 10 bases and J by 5 bases, with 15 bases between them. Per the germline V gene, CDR1 is ENHRY and CDR2 is SYGVKD.

V usage is TRBV4-2 and J usage is TRBJ2-3, with D possibly TRBD2 on 6 matching bases. The V end was cut by 0 bases, the J end by 6 bases, with 19 bases between. The CDR3 is 17 amino acids. Germline V gene sequence: CDR1 LGHNA, CDR2 YNFKEQ. The CDR3 region is CASSQDSAAGTGDTQYF. The CDR3 nucleotides read TGTGCCAGCAGCCAAGATTCAGCGGCGGGAACGGGGGATACGCAGTATTTT.

The gene calls are TRBV6-5 and TRBJ1-2, with a weak D call TRBD1 (6 bases). The CDR3 extends over 14 amino acids. Germline V gene sequence: CDR1 MNHEY, CDR2 SVGAGI. Trimming removed 2 bases at V and 7 bases at J, with 14 bases between. The CDR3 loop reads CASSYAGGRSGYTF. The CDR3 bases are TGTGCCAGCAGTTACGCCGGGGGGCGAAGTGGCTACACCTTC.

The chain carries TRBV15 and TRBJ2-5; maybe TRBD2 (6 bases). Trimming pared 1 base from V and 7 bases from J, leaving 16 bases between. This CDR3 has 15 amino acids. The germline gives CDR1 LNHNV, CDR2 YYDKDF (reference sequence). The chain's CDR3 is CATSRGRHTGGTQYF. CDR3 bases: TGTGCCACCAGCAGAGGGAGACATACCGGGGGGACCCAGTACTTC.

The sample holds one count of this clone. V and J are TRBV5-1 and TRBJ2-1; 9 positions agree with TRBD2. CDR1 and CDR2 from the germline V gene are SGHRS and YFSETQ. With V trimmed by 7 bases and J by 7 bases, 6 bases remained unmatched. The length of the CDR3 is 13 residues. The CDR3 reads CASEIAGANEQFF. The CDR3 region has the DNA TGCGCCAGCGAAATAGCGGGAGCAAATGAGCAGTTCTTC.

The V gene is TRBV29-1, the J gene TRBJ2-1; D might be TRBD2 (6 bases). V dropped 6 bases and J dropped 9 bases, with 24 bases sitting between them. CDR1 and CDR2 (germline): SQVTM, ANQGSEA. There are 15 residues in the CDR3. CDR3 region: CSVNLSGLGNGEQFF. In DNA, the CDR3 is TGCAGCGTGAATTTATCGGGACTCGGCAATGGTGAGCAGTTCTTC.